The present T cell receptor beta chain was sequenced within a study of cytomegalovirus exposure and HLA in healthy donors. Background on the study: Early on, a data release was issued that held tens of millions of unique TCRs from HLA-typed donors. General study points: Later analysis showed TCR association rates varying by HLA locus, highest for DRB1 and lowest for HLA-C. In most subjects, TCR beta sequences reportedly gave accurate predictions of HLA-A and HLA-B alleles.

Researchers ran the PCR with 60 Vbeta and 13 Jbeta primers. Produced via immunoSEQ multiplex PCR; TCRdb's table is partial and in-frame only. The data show tens of thousands of clones, over 40% seen once. Comment on this clone: The antigen is unknown.

V shed 5 bases and J 9 bases; nucleotides not matched to a gene: 9. CDR1 and CDR2 from the germline V gene are SNHLY and FYNNEI. CDR3 length equals 15 residues. V and J are TRBV2 and TRBJ1-6; TRBD1 matches 8 bases. Sample: PBMCs. The receptor comes from a woman in her forties in good health and CMV-seropositive. The chain's CDR3 is CASSFMQGASSPLHF. CDR3 nucleotide sequence: TGTGCCAGCAGTTTTATGCAGGGGGCCAGTTCACCCCTCCACTTT.